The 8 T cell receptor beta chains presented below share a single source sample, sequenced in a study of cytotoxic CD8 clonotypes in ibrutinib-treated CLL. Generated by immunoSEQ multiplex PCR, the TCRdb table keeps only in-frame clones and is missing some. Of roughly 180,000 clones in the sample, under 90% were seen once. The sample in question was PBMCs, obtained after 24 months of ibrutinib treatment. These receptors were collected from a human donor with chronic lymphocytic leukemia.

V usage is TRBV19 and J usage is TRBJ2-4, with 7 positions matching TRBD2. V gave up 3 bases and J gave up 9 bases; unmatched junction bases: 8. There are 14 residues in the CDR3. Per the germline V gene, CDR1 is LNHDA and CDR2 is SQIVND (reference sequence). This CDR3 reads CASSISGGEVIQYF. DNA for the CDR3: TGTGCCAGTAGTATTTCGGGGGGTGAGGTCATTCAGTACTTC.

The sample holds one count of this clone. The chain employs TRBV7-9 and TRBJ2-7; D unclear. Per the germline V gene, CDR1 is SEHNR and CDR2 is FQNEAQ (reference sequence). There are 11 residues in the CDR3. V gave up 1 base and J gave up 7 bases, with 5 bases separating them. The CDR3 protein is CASSLGVEQYF. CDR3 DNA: TGTGCCAGCAGCTTAGGTGTGGAGCAGTACTTC.

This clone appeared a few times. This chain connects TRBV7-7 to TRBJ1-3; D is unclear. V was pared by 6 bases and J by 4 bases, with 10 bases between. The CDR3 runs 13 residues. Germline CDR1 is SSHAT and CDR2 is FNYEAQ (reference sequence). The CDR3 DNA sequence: TGTGCCAGCAGTAATTCAGCAGGAAACACCATATATTTT. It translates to CASSNSAGNTIYF.

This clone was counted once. CDR3 protein: CASSPTGTGRTEAFF. CDR3 bases: TGTGCCAGCAGCCCCACCGGGACAGGGAGGACTGAAGCTTTCTTT. This chain uses TRBV7-6 with TRBJ1-1, with TRBD1 matching over 9 bases. The CDR3 extends over 15 amino acids. The V segment lost 5 bases and the J segment 5 bases; nucleotides outside the gene matches: 9. Germline CDR1 and CDR2: SGHVS and FNYEAQ.

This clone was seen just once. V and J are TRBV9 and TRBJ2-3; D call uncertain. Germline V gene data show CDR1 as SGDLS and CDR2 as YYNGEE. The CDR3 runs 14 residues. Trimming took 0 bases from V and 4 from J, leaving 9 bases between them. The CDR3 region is CASSVAYWADTQYF. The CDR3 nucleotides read TGTGCCAGCAGCGTAGCTTATTGGGCAGATACGCAGTATTTT.

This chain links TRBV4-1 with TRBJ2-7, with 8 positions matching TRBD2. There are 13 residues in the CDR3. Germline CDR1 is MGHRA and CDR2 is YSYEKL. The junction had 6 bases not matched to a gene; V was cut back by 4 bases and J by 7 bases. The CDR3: CASSRVTSEEQYF. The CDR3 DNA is TGCGCCAGCAGCCGGGTGACTAGCGAAGAGCAGTACTTC.

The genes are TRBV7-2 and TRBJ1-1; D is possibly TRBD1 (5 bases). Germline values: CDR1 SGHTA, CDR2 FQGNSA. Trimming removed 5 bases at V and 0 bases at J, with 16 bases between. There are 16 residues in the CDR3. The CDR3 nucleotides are TGTGCCAGCAGCCATGCCCCGACAGTTGTGAACACTGAAGCTTTCTTT. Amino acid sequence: CASSHAPTVVNTEAFF. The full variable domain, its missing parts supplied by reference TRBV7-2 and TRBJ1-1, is GAGVSQSPSNKVTEKGKDVELRCDPISGHTALYWYRQSLGQGLEFLIYFQGNSAPDKSGLPSDRFSAERTGGSVSTLTIQRTQQEDSAVYLCASSHAPTVVNTEAFFGQGTRLTVV.

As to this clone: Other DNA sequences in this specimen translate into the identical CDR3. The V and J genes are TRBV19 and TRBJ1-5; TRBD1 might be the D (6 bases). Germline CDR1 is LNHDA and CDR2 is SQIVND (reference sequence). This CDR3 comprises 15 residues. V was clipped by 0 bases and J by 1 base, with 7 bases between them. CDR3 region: CASSIDRGSNQPQHF. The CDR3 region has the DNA TGTGCCAGTAGTATAGACAGGGGAAGCAATCAGCCCCAGCATTTT.